These T cell receptor beta chains were read from a single sample in a study of blood T cell repertoires in COVID-19. Using immunoSEQ multiplex PCR, the repertoire was profiled, and TCRdb retains in-frame clones only, with some absent. The repertoire holds roughly 160,000 clones, approximately 86% seen once, with roughly 8.6% in the top ten. Specimen: peripheral blood. These receptors were collected from a man in his 60s with acute or convalescent COVID-19. Both conserved end residues are part of each CDR3. Fields, in order: CDR3 protein, CDR3 DNA, clone size, J gene, D gene, V gene. The D gene is left open where the match is weak. Clone size is not always given. Where it is, it says once, few, many or a class for expanded clones.

CDR3aa: CASSSTGGFNEKLFF
CDR3nt: TGTGCCAGCAGTTCGACAGGGGGTTTTAATGAAAAACTGTTTTTT
abundance: NA
j_gene: TRBJ1-4
d_gene: TRBD1
v_gene: TRBV27

CDR3aa: CASSQVAGGQGNEQFF
CDR3nt: TGTGCCAGCAGCCAAGTTGCGGGAGGGCAGGGCAATGAGCAGTTCTTC
abundance: NA
j_gene: TRBJ2-1
d_gene: TRBD2
v_gene: TRBV14

CDR3aa: CASNDGASFTSEAFF
CDR3nt: TGTGCCAGCAACGACGGAGCGAGTTTCACCTCTGAAGCTTTCTTT
abundance: NA
j_gene: TRBJ1-1
d_gene: NA
v_gene: TRBV27

CDR3aa: CASSLEAGTPTGELFF
CDR3nt: TGTGCCAGCAGCTTAGAAGCCGGGACACCTACCGGGGAGCTGTTTTTT
abundance: NA
j_gene: TRBJ2-2
d_gene: NA
v_gene: TRBV7-2

CDR3aa: CASRPSQGNEKLFF
CDR3nt: TGTGCCAGCAGGCCCTCCCAGGGGAATGAAAAACTGTTTTTT
abundance: NA
j_gene: TRBJ1-4
d_gene: NA
v_gene: TRBV6-5

CDR3aa: CASSPYGGQETQYF
CDR3nt: TGTGCCAGCTCACCCTACGGGGGTCAAGAGACCCAGTACTTC
abundance: NA
j_gene: TRBJ2-5
d_gene: NA
v_gene: TRBV18

CDR3aa: CASSQNRGYNSPLHF
CDR3nt: TGTGCCAGCAGCCAAAACAGGGGATATAATTCACCCCTCCACTTT
abundance: once
j_gene: TRBJ1-6
d_gene: TRBD1
v_gene: TRBV28

CDR3aa: CASSFRNTGELFF
CDR3nt: TGTGCCAGCAGTTTCCGGAACACCGGGGAGCTGTTTTTT
abundance: NA
j_gene: TRBJ2-2
d_gene: NA
v_gene: TRBV28

CDR3aa: CASAGASQEQYF
CDR3nt: TGTGCCAGCGCAGGGGCGTCACAGGAGCAGTACTTC
abundance: NA
j_gene: TRBJ2-7
d_gene: NA
v_gene: TRBV11-2

CDR3aa: CASSFTGTLNTEAFF
CDR3nt: TGTGCCAGCAGCTTCACAGGGACCTTGAACACTGAAGCTTTCTTT
abundance: NA
j_gene: TRBJ1-1
d_gene: NA
v_gene: TRBV13

CDR3aa: CASSLTRYNEQFF
CDR3nt: TGTGCCAGCAGCTTAACTCGATACAATGAGCAGTTCTTC
abundance: NA
j_gene: TRBJ2-1
d_gene: NA
v_gene: TRBV7-2

CDR3aa: CASSQDRARVIYEQYF
CDR3nt: TGTGCCAGCAGCCAAGATCGGGCGAGGGTAATCTACGAGCAGTACTTC
abundance: NA
j_gene: TRBJ2-7
d_gene: NA
v_gene: TRBV4-2

CDR3aa: CASSLELAGGDTQYF
CDR3nt: TGCGCCAGCAGCTTGGAACTAGCGGGAGGAGATACGCAGTATTTT
abundance: NA
j_gene: TRBJ2-3
d_gene: TRBD2
v_gene: TRBV5-1

CDR3aa: CASSSRLVYEQFF
CDR3nt: TGTGCCAGCAGCTCACGACTAGTATATGAGCAGTTCTTC
abundance: NA
j_gene: TRBJ2-1
d_gene: NA
v_gene: TRBV3-1/TRBV3-2

CDR3aa: CASSYDGVGYTF
CDR3nt: TGTGCCAGCAGTTACGACGGGGTTGGCTACACCTTC
abundance: NA
j_gene: TRBJ1-2
d_gene: NA
v_gene: TRBV6-5

CDR3aa: CASSPAGTGSSEKLFF
CDR3nt: TGTGCCAGCTCACCTGCCGGGACAGGGAGTAGTGAAAAACTGTTTTTT
abundance: NA
j_gene: TRBJ1-4
d_gene: TRBD1
v_gene: TRBV18

CDR3aa: CASSSQGTSGGREQFF
CDR3nt: TGCGCCAGCAGCTCGCAAGGGACTAGCGGAGGTCGGGAGCAGTTCTTC
abundance: once
j_gene: TRBJ2-1
d_gene: TRBD2
v_gene: TRBV5-1

CDR3aa: CASNPLAGFQETQYF
CDR3nt: TGTGCCAGCAACCCCCTCGCAGGATTCCAAGAGACCCAGTACTTC
abundance: NA
j_gene: TRBJ2-5
d_gene: NA
v_gene: TRBV2

CDR3aa: CASTTQRSSYEQYF
CDR3nt: TGTGCCAGCACCACGCAGCGTTCCTCCTACGAGCAGTACTTC
abundance: once
j_gene: TRBJ2-7
d_gene: NA
v_gene: TRBV27

CDR3aa: CASSERDRGSIKQYF
CDR3nt: TGTGCCAGCAGCGAGAGGGACAGGGGAAGTATCAAGCAGTACTTC
abundance: NA
j_gene: TRBJ2-7
d_gene: TRBD1
v_gene: TRBV5-4

CDR3aa: CAISESRANYGYTF
CDR3nt: TGTGCCATCAGTGAGTCGCGGGCGAACTATGGCTACACCTTC
abundance: NA
j_gene: TRBJ1-2
d_gene: NA
v_gene: TRBV10-3

CDR3aa: CASSLGGGPDEQYF
CDR3nt: TGTGCCAGCAGCTTGGGGGGAGGGCCCGACGAGCAGTACTTC
abundance: many
j_gene: TRBJ2-7
d_gene: TRBD2
v_gene: TRBV5-6

CDR3aa: CSVDQDRGRDGYTF
CDR3nt: TGCAGCGTGGATCAAGACAGGGGCAGAGATGGCTACACCTTC
abundance: NA
j_gene: TRBJ1-2
d_gene: TRBD1
v_gene: TRBV29-1

CDR3aa: CASWTGLDTGELFF
CDR3nt: TGTGCCAGCTGGACAGGGTTGGACACCGGGGAGCTGTTTTTT
abundance: NA
j_gene: TRBJ2-2
d_gene: TRBD1
v_gene: TRBV6-5

CDR3aa: CASSWDRGRWGYTF
CDR3nt: TGTGCCAGCAGCTGGGACAGGGGGCGGTGGGGCTACACCTTC
abundance: NA
j_gene: TRBJ1-2
d_gene: TRBD1
v_gene: TRBV28

CDR3aa: CASSQGTSGTYEQYF
CDR3nt: TGTGCCAGCAGCCAAGGGACTAGCGGGACCTACGAGCAGTACTTC
abundance: NA
j_gene: TRBJ2-7
d_gene: TRBD2
v_gene: TRBV3-1/TRBV3-2

CDR3aa: CASSLGQGIYEQYF
CDR3nt: TGTGCCAGCAGCCTGGGACAGGGGATCTACGAGCAGTACTTC
abundance: NA
j_gene: TRBJ2-7
d_gene: TRBD1
v_gene: TRBV7-6

CDR3aa: CASSPTGTTIGYTF
CDR3nt: TGTGCCAGCTCCCCGACAGGGACAACTATTGGCTACACCTTC
abundance: few
j_gene: TRBJ1-2
d_gene: TRBD1
v_gene: TRBV18